The present T cell receptor beta chain was sequenced within a study of T cell responses to AZD1222 COVID-19 vaccine. Here immunoSEQ multiplex PCR was the method, and the copy in TCRdb shows in-frame clones only, minus some. This table has approximately 180,000 clones, about nine tenths appearing once. Study results and caveats: White British ancestry dominated among donors, who included more females, and clonal diversity was possibly underestimated. Reportedly, nearly half the spike-specific TCRs target unmutated variant regions.

V lost 1 base to trimming and J lost 0 bases, with 6 bases between them. CDR3 length: 14 residues. The germline V gene has CDR1 MGHRA and CDR2 YSYEKL. The count of this clone is one. As yet, its antigen is unknown. The chain employs TRBV4-1 and TRBJ1-1; no definite D call. The receptor's source is an adult in good health. The sample here was peripheral blood, taken on day 0 of AZD1222 vaccination. CDR3: CASSQGDLNTEAFF. CDR3 DNA: TGCGCCAGCAGCCAAGGCGATCTGAACACTGAAGCTTTCTTT.